These 3 T cell receptor beta chains were sequenced from one sample in a study of cytomegalovirus exposure and HLA in healthy donors. Amplification used 60 Vbeta primers and 13 Jbeta primers. The repertoire was sequenced with immunoSEQ multiplex PCR; TCRdb's copy has only in-frame clones and lacks some. The table shows some 160,000 clones, with 73% occurring only once. Material: PBMCs. Source of these receptors: a woman younger than 30 in good health and CMV-seropositive.

About this clone: Mismatch with germline at one junction end may stem from a read error. V is TRBV7-9 and J is TRBJ2-7; tentative D call: TRBD2 (6 bases). Germline V CDR1 and CDR2: SEHNR, FQNEAQ (reference sequence). This CDR3 has 14 residues. The CDR3 sequence: CSSSLESGRYEQYF. The CDR3 DNA is TGTTCCAGCAGCTTAGAATCAGGGAGGTACGAGCAGTACTTC.

Concerning this clone itself: The CDR3 ends on some other residue instead of the conserved phenylalanine or tryptophan, so this is likely a read error. The genes are TRBV12-5 and TRBJ1-2; tentatively, D is TRBD1 (5 bases). This CDR3 has 12 residues. V dropped 5 bases and J dropped 5 bases, with 9 bases sitting between them. Germline V gene lookup returns CDR1 LGHNT and CDR2 FRNRAP. CDR3 amino acids: CASGPGGYGYTS. The CDR3 DNA reads TGTGCTAGTGGTCCGGGGGGGTATGGCTACACCTCC.

V usage is TRBV4-1 and J usage is TRBJ2-7; 8 positions agree with TRBD1. This CDR3 is 16 amino acids long. Trimming cost V 2 bases and J 2 bases; bases outside gene matches: 8. Germline assignment: CDR1 MGHRA and CDR2 YSYEKL. The CDR3 nucleotides read TGCGCCAGCAGCCAACCCGGACAGGGAAAAGCCTACGAGCAGTACTTC. Amino acid sequence: CASSQPGQGKAYEQYF.